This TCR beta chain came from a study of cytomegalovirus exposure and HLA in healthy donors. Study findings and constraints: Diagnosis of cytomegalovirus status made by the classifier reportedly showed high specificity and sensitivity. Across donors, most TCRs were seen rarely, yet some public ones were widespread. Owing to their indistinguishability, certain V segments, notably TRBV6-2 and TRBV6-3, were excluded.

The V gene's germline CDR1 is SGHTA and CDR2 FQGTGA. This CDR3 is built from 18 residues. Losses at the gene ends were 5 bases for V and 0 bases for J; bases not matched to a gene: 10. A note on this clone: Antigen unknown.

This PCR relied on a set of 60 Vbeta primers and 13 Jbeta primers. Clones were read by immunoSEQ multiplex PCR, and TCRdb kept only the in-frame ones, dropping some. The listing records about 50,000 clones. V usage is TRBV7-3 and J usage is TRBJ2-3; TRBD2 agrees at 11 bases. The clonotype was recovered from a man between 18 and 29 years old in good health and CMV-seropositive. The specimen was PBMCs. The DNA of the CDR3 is TGTGCCAGCAGCCGAGGGACTAGCGGTAGAGCTAGCACAGATACGCAGTATTTT. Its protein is CASSRGTSGRASTDTQYF.